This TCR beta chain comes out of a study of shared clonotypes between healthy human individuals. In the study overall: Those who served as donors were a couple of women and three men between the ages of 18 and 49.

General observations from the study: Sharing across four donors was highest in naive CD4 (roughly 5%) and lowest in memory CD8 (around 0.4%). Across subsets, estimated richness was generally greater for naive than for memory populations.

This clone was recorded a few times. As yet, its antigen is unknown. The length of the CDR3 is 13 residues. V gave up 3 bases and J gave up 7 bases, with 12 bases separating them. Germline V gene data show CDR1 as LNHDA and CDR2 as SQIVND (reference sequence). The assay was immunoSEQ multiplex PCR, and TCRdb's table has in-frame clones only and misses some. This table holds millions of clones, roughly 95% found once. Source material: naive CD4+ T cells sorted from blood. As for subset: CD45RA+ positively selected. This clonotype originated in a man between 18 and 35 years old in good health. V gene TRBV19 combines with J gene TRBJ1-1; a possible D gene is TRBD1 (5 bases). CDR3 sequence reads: CASSIERGYEAFF. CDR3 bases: TGTGCCAGTAGTATCGAAAGGGGCTATGAAGCTTTCTTT.